One sample yielded the 20 T cell receptor beta chains listed below, sequenced in a study of blood T cell repertoires in COVID-19 (TCRdb year 2020). Libraries were made using the immunoSEQ multiplex PCR assay. What TCRdb holds here is the immuneACCESS table cut down to in-frame rearrangements. Part of the clones is not present; checked against another copy, under half of the missing clones reflect an unresolved V gene, and the others are unexplained. The sample data list approximately 120,000 clones, and around 82% of these were observed just once. 15% to 20% of the sample goes to the ten largest clones. Sequenced: peripheral blood. The receptors here all came from a man aged 25-45 years with COVID-19, enrolled during active disease.

For this clone: The sample has other DNA sequences that encode this CDR3 too. The V gene is TRBV27, the J gene TRBJ2-5; D not certain. The V gene's germline CDR1 is MNHEY and CDR2 SMNVEV (reference sequence). Trimming removed 0 bases from V and 1 base from J, with 3 bases in between. This CDR3 is built from 13 residues. The DNA for the CDR3 is TGTGCCAGCAGTTTATCCCTCCAAGAGACCCAGTACTTC. This encodes CASSLSLQETQYF.

V is TRBV27 and J is TRBJ1-1, with 8 bases that match TRBD1. The V segment lost 6 bases and the J segment 0 bases; nucleotides outside the gene matches: 3. This CDR3 contains 14 residues. Germline V lookup: CDR1 MNHEY, CDR2 SMNVEV (reference sequence). CDR3 in amino acids: CASSQGQVNTEAFF. The CDR3 nucleotides are TGTGCCAGCAGCCAGGGACAGGTGAACACTGAAGCTTTCTTT.

The V call is TRBV16, the J call TRBJ2-3, with D unclear. CDR1 is KGHSY and CDR2 is FQNENV in the germline V gene. V was shortened by 1 base and J by 1 base, with 9 bases between the two germline ends. This CDR3 has 15 residues. The CDR3 is CASSQLSRGTDTQYF. DNA of the CDR3: TGTGCCAGCAGCCAATTAAGTCGAGGCACAGATACGCAGTATTTT. The full variable domain, with the rest looked up from reference TRBV16 and TRBJ2-3, is GEEVAQTPKHLVRGEGQKAKLYCAPIKGHSYVFWYQQVLKNEFKFLISFQNENVFDETGMPKERFSAKCLPNSPCSLEIQATKLEDSAVYFCASSQLSRGTDTQYFGPGTRLTVL.

V gene TRBV3-1 (or the pseudogene TRBV3-2) combines with J gene TRBJ2-1, with D possibly being TRBD1 (5 bases). The CDR3 is 14 amino acids. The V and J ends lost 1 base and 9 bases respectively, with 13 bases between them. The germline V gene has CDR1 LGHDT and CDR2 YNNKEL (reference sequence). CDR3 sequence: CASSQADSKGEQFF. CDR3 nucleotides: TGTGCCAGCAGCCAAGCAGACAGCAAGGGTGAGCAGTTCTTC.

The chain combines TRBV7-9 with TRBJ2-3, with 10 bases that match TRBD2. CDR1 is SEHNR and CDR2 is FQNEAQ in the germline V gene (reference sequence). V shed 3 bases, J shed 6 bases, and the junction held 12 bases outside the gene matches. The length of the CDR3 is 17 residues. CDR3 protein: CASSLNPSSGSRDTQYF. The CDR3 coding sequence is TGTGCCAGCAGCTTGAATCCCTCTAGCGGGAGTAGGGATACGCAGTATTTT.

The chain employs TRBV11-2 and TRBJ2-7, with TRBD1 identical over 8 bases. V was pared by 4 bases and J by 3 bases, with 5 bases of the junction left unmatched. The CDR3 consists of 14 residues. CDR1 and CDR2 (germline): SGHAT, FQNNGV. The CDR3 loop is CASSSPDRDYEQYF. For the CDR3, the DNA is TGTGCCAGCAGCTCGCCGGACAGGGACTACGAGCAGTACTTC.

The chain uses TRBV7-8 and TRBJ2-7, with 8 nucleotides matching TRBD2. This CDR3 spans 15 amino acids. CDR1 and CDR2 from the germline V gene are SGHVS and FQNEAQ. V lost 0 bases to trimming and J lost 2 bases; unmatched junction nucleotides: 3. The chain's CDR3 is CASSLAAGGTYEQYF. Written as DNA, the CDR3 is TGTGCCAGCAGCTTAGCGGCGGGAGGCACCTACGAGCAGTACTTC.

The chain is built from TRBV5-6 and TRBJ1-5; D might be TRBD1 (6 bases). Trimming removed 1 base at V and 4 bases at J, with 15 bases between. The CDR3 has 16 residues. Germline V gene data show CDR1 as SGHDT and CDR2 as YYEEEE. The CDR3 bases are TGTGCCAGCAGCTTGCGCTCTGGGACATCTAATCAGCCCCAGCATTTT. This translates into CASSLRSGTSNQPQHF.

V and J are TRBV3-1 (or the pseudogene TRBV3-2) and TRBJ2-5; TRBD2 agrees at 10 bases. The germline gives CDR1 LGHDT, CDR2 YNNKEL (reference sequence). This CDR3 region has 17 residues. V gave up 3 bases and J gave up 0 bases; unmatched junction bases: 7. The DNA for the CDR3 is TGTGCCAGCAGCCAGCATAGCGGGGGGCCCGACCAAGAGACCCAGTACTTC. Protein product: CASSQHSGGPDQETQYF.

The chain recombines TRBV4-1 with TRBJ2-7, with unresolved D. Germline V gene sequence: CDR1 MGHRA, CDR2 YSYEKL. V dropped 0 bases and J dropped 5 bases, with 14 bases sitting between them. The CDR3 extends over 15 amino acids. The CDR3: CASSQEIGVFDEQYF. DNA for the CDR3: TGCGCCAGCAGCCAAGAGATCGGTGTATTCGACGAGCAGTACTTC.

The chain combines TRBV18 with TRBJ1-1; tentative D call: TRBD1 (6 bases). The V end lost 3 bases, the J end lost 0 bases, and 17 bases lay between the germline ends. Germline V gene sequence: CDR1 KGHSH, CDR2 LQKENI. CDR3 length: 17 amino acids. DNA of the CDR3: TGTGCCAGCTCACCCTTGGGGGGGCAGACACTGAACACTGAAGCTTTCTTT. Translating gives CASSPLGGQTLNTEAFF.

The chain employs TRBV6-5 and TRBJ1-4, with D possibly being TRBD1 (5 bases). This CDR3 has 14 amino acids. Germline CDR1 and CDR2: MNHEY and SVGAGI. V lost 6 bases and J lost 8, with 16 bases in between. The DNA for the CDR3 is TGTGCCAGCAGCCTACGGGGGGGAGAAGAAAAACTGTTTTTT. Translation gives CASSLRGGEEKLFF.

The chain employs TRBV12-3 or TRBV12-4 and TRBJ1-5; D perhaps matches TRBD1 (5 bases). This CDR3 has 12 residues. V shed 6 bases and J shed 5 bases, with 8 bases lying between them. The CDR3 nucleotides are TGTGCCAGCAGGGAAGGGGATCAGCCCCAGCATTTT. Its protein is CASREGDQPQHF.

The chain recombines TRBV13 with TRBJ2-1; D remains unclear. The CDR3 spans 16 residues. In germline, CDR1 is PRHDT, CDR2 FYEKMQ (reference sequence). Trimming left V 0 bases short and J 3 bases short, with 12 bases between. Written as DNA, the CDR3 is TGTGCCAGCAGCTTAGGTGACTTCACCCGCTACAATGAGCAGTTCTTC. Its translation is CASSLGDFTRYNEQFF.

The rearrangement joins TRBV11-3 to TRBJ2-1, with TRBD1 matching over 7 bases. V lost 5 bases to trimming and J lost 1 base; unmatched junction nucleotides: 11. CDR3 length: 17 residues. Germline V gene sequence: CDR1 SGHNT, CDR2 YENEEA. The CDR3 sequence is CASSPRQGTGSYNEQFF. For the CDR3, the DNA is TGTGCCAGCAGCCCGAGACAGGGAACAGGGTCCTACAATGAGCAGTTCTTC.

The rearrangement links TRBV9 to TRBJ1-5, with 8 nucleotides matching TRBD1. The ends lost 4 bases at V and 6 bases at J; junction bases unmatched: 6. Germline V CDR1 and CDR2: SGDLS, YYNGEE. This CDR3 spans 14 amino acids. The CDR3 nucleotides read TGTGCCAGCAGCTCAGGACAGGGCGTTCAGCCCCAGCATTTT. This sequence encodes CASSSGQGVQPQHF. The full variable domain, in which reference TRBV9 and TRBJ1-5 provide the parts outside the CDR3, is DSGVTQTPKHLITATGQRVTLRCSPRSGDLSVYWYQQSLDQGLQFLIQYYNGEERAKGNILERFSAQQFPDLHSELNLSSLELGDSALYFCASSSGQGVQPQHFGDGTRLSIL.

This clone was seen only a few times. The rearrangement uses TRBV29-1 and TRBJ2-1; 8 bases align to TRBD2. This CDR3 is 14 amino acids long. The V segment lost 7 bases and the J segment 7 bases; nucleotides outside the gene matches: 12. The V gene's germline CDR1 is SQVTM and CDR2 ANQGSEA. For the CDR3, the DNA is TGCAGCGCGGCTCGCGGGGGGTCTGGGAATGAGCAGTTCTTC. The encoded protein is CSAARGGSGNEQFF.

This sequence joins TRBV7-2 and TRBJ2-7, with TRBD2 identical over 16 bases. Germline CDR1 and CDR2: SGHTA and FQGNSA. With V trimmed by 5 bases and J by 3 bases, 7 bases remained unmatched. The CDR3 totals 17 residues. In nucleotides, the CDR3 is TGTGCCAGCAGCCTGGGACTAGCGGGAGGGTGGGGCTACGAGCAGTACTTC. Translation: CASSLGLAGGWGYEQYF.

This clone was seen once. J is TRBJ2-2 and V is TRBV7-9, with D hard to call. Looked up from germline, CDR1 is SEHNR and CDR2 is FQNEAQ (reference sequence). This CDR3 is built from 14 residues. Trimming cost V 5 bases and J 7 bases, with 14 bases left between them. The DNA of the CDR3 is TGTGCCAGCAGCGCGCCCCCGAGGCACGGGGAGCTGTTTTTT. It encodes CASSAPPRHGELFF.

Only a few counts were recorded for this clone. The genes are TRBV28 and TRBJ1-5; the D gene is possibly TRBD1 (6 bases). Looked up from germline, CDR1 is MDHEN and CDR2 is SYDVKM. This CDR3 contains 16 residues. Trimming shortened V by 1 base and J by 4 bases, and 14 bases separated the two germline ends. CDR3 DNA: TGTGCCAGCAGTTTATACCGCGACAGGTGGAATCAGCCCCAGCATTTT. Its translation is CASSLYRDRWNQPQHF.